What follows describes a single T cell receptor (beta chain). What this receptor recognizes is not known. Base qualities are not provided; no much larger clone lies one nucleotide away. Collaborating institutions collected whole blood in K2EDTA tubes following their own protocols. Collaborator samples were shipped for TCRbeta analysis as frozen whole blood, isolated PBMCs, or DNA extracted from either sample type. The sample belongs to a study of blood T cell repertoires in COVID-19 (TCRdb year 2020). Concerning the study at large: Collaborator samples came from the United States, Italy and Spain and covered acute and convalescent phases of COVID-19. The material from the prospective study consisted of cDNA or gDNA derived from T cells, B-cell-depleted T cells, or PBMCs. The dataset comprised deeply sampled blood TCRbeta repertoires from subjects exposed to, actively infected with, or recovered from COVID-19. The repertoires were released in a freely available public database intended as a resource for research on the immune response to SARS-CoV-2. The samples were drawn from the first 160 participants of the ongoing ImmuneRACE study and from some 1,300 subjects provided by 6 global collaborators. Sample metadata almost always included a de-identified subject ID, COVID-19 status, age in years and sex. Where available, HLA class I and class II types were obtained from metadata supplied by the sample provider rather than from assay-based typing.

TCRbeta CDR3 regions were amplified from genomic DNA using the immunoSEQ Assay, a bias-controlled multiplex PCR. Per the source publication's procedure: The number of nucleated cells in each sample was estimated by amplification of reference gene primers within the assay. To quantify the absolute abundance of each unique TCRbeta CDR3 rearrangement, sequence reads were collapsed and filtered. For each sample, productive Simpson clonality was calculated by taking the square root of Simpson's diversity index across productive rearrangements. This immuneACCESS table, as held by TCRdb, lists in-frame sequences with V and J called but not all clones. Of the missing ones, under half trace to an unresolved V gene in checked studies; the others have no known cause. V, J and clone size were drawn from that table, and D and trimming were deduced from the DNA. The sample table holds around 100,000 clones, of which around 88% were seen once. 4.5% to 6.5% of the sample is held by the ten biggest clonotypes.

The germline ends are 16 bases apart after V is trimmed by 3 bases and J by 0 bases. The germline V gene gives CDR1 as SGHRS and CDR2 as YFSETQ. Reading from cysteine to phenylalanine, the CDR3 counts 17 amino acids. Left in the record is the CDR3 DNA by itself, 51 bases read in frame from the first base. What the authors observed across the whole study: The quantity of clinical and demographic metadata differed by source and by participant and was supplied without curation.

The sequenced sample consisted of peripheral blood. Recombination connected TRBV5-1 to TRBJ2-1; no D gene call is confident. The origin of this receptor is a human donor in a cohort sampled during active COVID-19. The sequenced DNA: TGCGCCAGCAGCTCTCTTTCGACTTTGAGCTCCTACAATGAGCAGTTCTTC. This is translated as CASSSLSTLSSYNEQFF.